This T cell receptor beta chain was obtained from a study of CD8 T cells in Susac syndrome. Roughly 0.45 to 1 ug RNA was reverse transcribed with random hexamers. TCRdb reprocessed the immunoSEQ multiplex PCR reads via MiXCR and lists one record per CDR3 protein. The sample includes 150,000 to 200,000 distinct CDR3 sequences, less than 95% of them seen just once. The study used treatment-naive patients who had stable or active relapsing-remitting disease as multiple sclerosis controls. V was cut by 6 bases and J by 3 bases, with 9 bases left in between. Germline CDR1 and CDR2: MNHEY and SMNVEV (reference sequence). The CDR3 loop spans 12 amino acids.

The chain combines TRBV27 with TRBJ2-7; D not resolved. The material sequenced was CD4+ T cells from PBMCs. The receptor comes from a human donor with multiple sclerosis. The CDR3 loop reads CASRAIGYEQYF. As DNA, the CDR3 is TGTGCCAGCAGGGCTATAGGCTACGAGCAGTACTTC.